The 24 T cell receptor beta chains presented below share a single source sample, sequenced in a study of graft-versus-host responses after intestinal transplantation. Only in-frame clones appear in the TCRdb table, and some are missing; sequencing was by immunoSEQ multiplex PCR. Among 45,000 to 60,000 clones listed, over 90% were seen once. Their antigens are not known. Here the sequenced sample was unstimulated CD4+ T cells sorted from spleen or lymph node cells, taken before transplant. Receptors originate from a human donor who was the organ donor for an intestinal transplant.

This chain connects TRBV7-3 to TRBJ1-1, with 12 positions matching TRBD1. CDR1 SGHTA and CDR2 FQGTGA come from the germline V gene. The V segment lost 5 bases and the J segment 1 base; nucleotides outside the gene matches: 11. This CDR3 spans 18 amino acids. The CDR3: CASSQTGTGGWRNTEAFF. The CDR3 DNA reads TGTGCCAGCAGCCAAACAGGGACAGGGGGCTGGCGGAACACTGAAGCTTTCTTT. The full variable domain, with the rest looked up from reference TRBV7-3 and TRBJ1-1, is GAGVSQTPSNKVTEKGKYVELRCDPISGHTALYWYRQSLGQGPEFLIYFQGTGAADDSGLPNDRFFAVRPEGSVSTLKIQRTERGDSAVYLCASSQTGTGGWRNTEAFFGQGTRLTVV.

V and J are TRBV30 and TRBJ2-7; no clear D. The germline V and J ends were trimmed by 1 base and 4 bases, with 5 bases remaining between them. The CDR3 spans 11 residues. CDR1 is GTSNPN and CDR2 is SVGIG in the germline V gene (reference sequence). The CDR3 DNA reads TGTGCCTGGAGTGGCGTTTACGAGCAGTACTTC. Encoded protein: CAWSGVYEQYF.

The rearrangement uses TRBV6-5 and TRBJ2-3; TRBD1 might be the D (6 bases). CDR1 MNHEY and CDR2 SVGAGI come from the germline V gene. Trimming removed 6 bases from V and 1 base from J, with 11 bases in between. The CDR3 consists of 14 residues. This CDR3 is CASRQGLGTDTQYF. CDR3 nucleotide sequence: TGTGCCAGCAGACAGGGTTTAGGCACAGATACGCAGTATTTT.

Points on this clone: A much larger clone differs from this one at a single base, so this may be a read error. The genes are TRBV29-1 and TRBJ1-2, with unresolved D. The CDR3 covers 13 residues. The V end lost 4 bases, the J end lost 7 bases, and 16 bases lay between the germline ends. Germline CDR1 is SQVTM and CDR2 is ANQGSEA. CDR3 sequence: CSVVQKGVFGYTF. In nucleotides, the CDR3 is TGCAGCGTTGTCCAAAAGGGAGTGTTTGGCTACACCTTC.

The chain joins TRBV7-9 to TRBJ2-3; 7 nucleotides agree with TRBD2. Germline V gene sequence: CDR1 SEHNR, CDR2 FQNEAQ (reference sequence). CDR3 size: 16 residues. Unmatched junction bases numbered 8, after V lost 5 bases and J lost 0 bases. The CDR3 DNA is TGTGCCAGCAGCAGAAGCGGGGCCCAAAGCACAGATACGCAGTATTTT. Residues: CASSRSGAQSTDTQYF.

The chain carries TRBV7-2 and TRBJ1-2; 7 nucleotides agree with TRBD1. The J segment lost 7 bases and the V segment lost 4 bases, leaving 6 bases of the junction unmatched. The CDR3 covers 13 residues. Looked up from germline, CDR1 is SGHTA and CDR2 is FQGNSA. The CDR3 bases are TGTGCCAGCAGCTCCCAATCAGGGGGTGGCTACACCTTC. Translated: CASSSQSGGGYTF.

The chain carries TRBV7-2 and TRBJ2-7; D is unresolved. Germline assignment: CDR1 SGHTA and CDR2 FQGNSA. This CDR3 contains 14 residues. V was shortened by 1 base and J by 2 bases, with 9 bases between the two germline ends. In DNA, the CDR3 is TGTGCCAGCAGCTTAGGGACGGATCCCTACGAGCAGTACTTC. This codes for CASSLGTDPYEQYF. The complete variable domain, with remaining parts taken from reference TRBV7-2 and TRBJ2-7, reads GAGVSQSPSNKVTEKGKDVELRCDPISGHTALYWYRQSLGQGLEFLIYFQGNSAPDKSGLPSDRFSAERTGGSVSTLTIQRTQQEDSAVYLCASSLGTDPYEQYFGPGTRLTVT.

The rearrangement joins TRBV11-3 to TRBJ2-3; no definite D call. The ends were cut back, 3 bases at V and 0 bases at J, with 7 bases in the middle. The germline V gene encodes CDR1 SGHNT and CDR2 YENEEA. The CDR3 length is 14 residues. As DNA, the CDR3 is TGTGCCAGCAGCTTTGGGTCTAGCACAGATACGCAGTATTTT. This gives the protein CASSFGSSTDTQYF.

Here the CDR3 reads CASSSPFFSGSLEQYF. The CDR3 region has the DNA TGTGCCAGCAGTTCCCCATTTTTTAGCGGGAGCCTCGAGCAGTACTTC. The V gene is TRBV28, the J gene TRBJ2-7; TRBD2 matches at 9 bases. The CDR3 is made up of 16 amino acids. CDR1 and CDR2 (germline): MDHEN, SYDVKM. J gave up 6 bases and V 4 bases, and 13 bases lay outside the gene matches.

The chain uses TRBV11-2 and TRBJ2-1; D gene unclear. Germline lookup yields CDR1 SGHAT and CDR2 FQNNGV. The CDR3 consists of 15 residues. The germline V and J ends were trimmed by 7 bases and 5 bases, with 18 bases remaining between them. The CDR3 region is CASTERLLLDNEQFF. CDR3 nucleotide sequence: TGTGCCAGCACCGAGAGACTTCTTCTCGACAATGAGCAGTTCTTC.

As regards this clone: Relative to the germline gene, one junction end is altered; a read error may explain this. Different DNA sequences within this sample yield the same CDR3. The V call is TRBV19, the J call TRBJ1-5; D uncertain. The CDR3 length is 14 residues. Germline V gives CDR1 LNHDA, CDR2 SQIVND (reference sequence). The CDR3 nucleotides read TGCGCCAGTAGTATGGGCAGGAGCAATCAGCCCCAGCATTTT. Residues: CASSMGRSNQPQHF.

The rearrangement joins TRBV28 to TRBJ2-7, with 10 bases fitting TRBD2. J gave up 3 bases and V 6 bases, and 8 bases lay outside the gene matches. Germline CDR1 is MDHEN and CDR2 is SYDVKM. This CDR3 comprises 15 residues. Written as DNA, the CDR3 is TGTGCCAGCAGCGCTAGCGGGAGAACTAACTACGAGCAGTACTTC. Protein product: CASSASGRTNYEQYF.

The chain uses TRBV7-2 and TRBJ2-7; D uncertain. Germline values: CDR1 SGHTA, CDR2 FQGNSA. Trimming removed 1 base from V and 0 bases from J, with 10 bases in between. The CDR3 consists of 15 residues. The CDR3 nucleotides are TGTGCCAGCAGCTTAGAGGTTGTCACCTCCTACGAGCAGTACTTC. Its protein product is CASSLEVVTSYEQYF.

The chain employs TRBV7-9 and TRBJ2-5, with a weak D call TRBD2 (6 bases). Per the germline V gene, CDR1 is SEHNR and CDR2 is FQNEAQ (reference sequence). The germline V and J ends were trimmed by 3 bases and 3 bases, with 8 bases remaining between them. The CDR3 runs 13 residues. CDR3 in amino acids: CASSFGGEETQYF. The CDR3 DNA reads TGTGCCAGCAGCTTCGGAGGGGAAGAGACCCAGTACTTC. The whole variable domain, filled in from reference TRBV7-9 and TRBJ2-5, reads DTGVSQNPRHKITKRGQNVTFRCDPISEHNRLYWYRQTLGQGPEFLTYFQNEAQLEKSRLLSDRFSAERPKGSFSTLEIQRTEQGDSAMYLCASSFGGEETQYFGPGTRLLVL.

CDR3 bases: TGCAGCGTTGAGCCCAGGAATGAGCAGTTCTTC. It encodes CSVEPRNEQFF. V is TRBV29-1 and J is TRBJ2-1; D is unresolved. This CDR3 spans 11 amino acids. CDR1 SQVTM and CDR2 ANQGSEA come from the germline V gene. V dropped 3 bases and J dropped 7 bases, with 7 bases sitting between them.

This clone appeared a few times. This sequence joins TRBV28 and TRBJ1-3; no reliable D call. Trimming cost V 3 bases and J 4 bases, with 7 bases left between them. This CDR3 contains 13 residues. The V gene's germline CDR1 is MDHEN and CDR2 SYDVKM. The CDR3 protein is CASSLLLGNTIYF. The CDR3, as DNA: TGTGCCAGCAGTTTGCTTCTAGGAAACACCATATATTTT.

The DNA of the CDR3 is TGCGCCAGCAGCCAAGATCATTTTTGGCTCCGGACCGGGGAGCTGTTTTTT. Translating it yields CASSQDHFWLRTGELFF. The chain carries TRBV4-3 and TRBJ2-2; D is ambiguous. Germline V CDR1 and CDR2: LGHNA, YSLEER. This CDR3 is built from 17 residues. V gave up 0 bases and J gave up 5 bases, with 16 bases separating them.

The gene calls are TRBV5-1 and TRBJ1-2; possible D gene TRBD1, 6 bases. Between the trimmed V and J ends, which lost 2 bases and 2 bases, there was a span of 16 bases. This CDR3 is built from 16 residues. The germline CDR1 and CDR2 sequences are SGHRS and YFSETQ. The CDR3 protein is CASSLAPRGANYGYTF. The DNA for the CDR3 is TGCGCCAGCAGCTTAGCCCCCCGGGGGGCGAACTATGGCTACACCTTC.

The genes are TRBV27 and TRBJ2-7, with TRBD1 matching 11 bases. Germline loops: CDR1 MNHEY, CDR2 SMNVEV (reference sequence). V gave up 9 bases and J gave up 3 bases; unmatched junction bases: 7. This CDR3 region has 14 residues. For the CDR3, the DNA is TGTGCCAGTAAGTTCGGGACAGGGGGCTACGAGCAGTACTTC. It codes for CASKFGTGGYEQYF.

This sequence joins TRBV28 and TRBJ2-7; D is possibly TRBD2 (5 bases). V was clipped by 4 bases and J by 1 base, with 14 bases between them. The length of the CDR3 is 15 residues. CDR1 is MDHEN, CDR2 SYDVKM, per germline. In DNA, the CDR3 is TGTGCCAGCAGTTCGGACTCCGCAGGATCCTACGAGCAGTACTTC. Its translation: CASSSDSAGSYEQYF.

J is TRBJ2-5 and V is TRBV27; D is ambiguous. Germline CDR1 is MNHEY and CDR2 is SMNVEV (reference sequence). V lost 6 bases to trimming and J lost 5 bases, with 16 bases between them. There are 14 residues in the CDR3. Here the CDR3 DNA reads TGTGCCAGCAGCCCCCAAACCTCGCGGGAGACCCAGTACTTC. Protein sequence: CASSPQTSRETQYF.

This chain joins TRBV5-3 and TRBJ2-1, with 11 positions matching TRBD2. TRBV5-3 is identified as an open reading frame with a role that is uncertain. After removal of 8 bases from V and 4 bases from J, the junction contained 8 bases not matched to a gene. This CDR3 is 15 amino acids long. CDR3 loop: CASTLTSGTYNEQFF. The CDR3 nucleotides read TGTGCCAGCACCCTGACTAGCGGGACTTACAATGAGCAGTTCTTC.

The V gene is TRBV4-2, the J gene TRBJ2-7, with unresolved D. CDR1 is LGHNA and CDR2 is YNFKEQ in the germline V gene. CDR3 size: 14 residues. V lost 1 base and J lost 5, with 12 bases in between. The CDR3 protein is CASSQGEGLNEQYF. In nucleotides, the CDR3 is TGTGCCAGCAGCCAAGGGGAAGGGTTAAACGAGCAGTACTTC.

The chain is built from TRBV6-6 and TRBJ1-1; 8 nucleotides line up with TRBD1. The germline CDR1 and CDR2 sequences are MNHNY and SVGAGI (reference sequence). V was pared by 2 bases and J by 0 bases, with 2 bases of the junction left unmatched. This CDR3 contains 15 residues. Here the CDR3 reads CASSYQGAMNTEAFF. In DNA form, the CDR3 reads TGTGCCAGCAGTTACCAGGGGGCTATGAACACTGAAGCTTTCTTT.